Listed here are 7 T cell receptor beta chains from one sample, sequenced in a study of blood T cell repertoires in COVID-19. Sequencing used immunoSEQ multiplex PCR; TCRdb keeps in-frame clones, though not all of them. The sample carries approximately 97,000 clones, around 87% recorded once. Sequencing was carried out using peripheral blood. These receptors all stem from a human donor in a cohort sampled during active COVID-19.

In this sample, this clone turned up once. This chain uses TRBV7-2 with TRBJ2-3; TRBD1 aligns across 7 bases. Per germline, CDR1 SGHTA and CDR2 FQGNSA. This CDR3 is 15 amino acids long. Trimming at V came to 0 bases and at J to 6 bases, leaving 6 bases not matched to a gene. The CDR3 sequence: CASSLAGRGLDTQYF. As DNA, the CDR3 is TGTGCCAGCAGCTTAGCCGGCAGGGGGTTGGATACGCAGTATTTT.

The chain employs TRBV5-1 and TRBJ1-2; D is ambiguous. This CDR3 region has 13 residues. Germline-derived CDR1 and CDR2 are SGHRS and YFSETQ. V lost 4 bases, J lost 0 bases, and 7 bases lay in between. The CDR3 DNA is TGCGCCAGCAGCCCGGGTACTAACTATGGCTACACCTTC. Translation: CASSPGTNYGYTF.

The chain has TRBV7-2 and TRBJ2-7; 7 bases agree with TRBD2. CDR1 and CDR2 from the germline V gene are SGHTA and FQGNSA. CDR3 length: 15 amino acids. Unmatched junction bases numbered 7, after V lost 3 bases and J lost 2 bases. Written as DNA, the CDR3 is TGTGCCAGCAGCTTCCCCGGGACTATAACCTACGAGCAGTACTTC. Translating it yields CASSFPGTITYEQYF.

The V and J genes are TRBV6-5 and TRBJ1-2; 12 nucleotides line up with TRBD1. Trimming removed 5 bases from V and 7 bases from J; junction bases left unmatched: 5. The CDR3 has 14 residues. Per germline, CDR1 MNHEY and CDR2 SVGAGI. The CDR3 DNA follows: TGTGCCAGCAGTCCGGGACAGGGGGCGCCTGGCTACACCTTC. Residues: CASSPGQGAPGYTF.

CDR3 in amino acids: CASSPQPGLGAREQYF. The CDR3 DNA sequence: TGCGCCAGCAGCCCCCAACCGGGACTAGGAGCGAGAGAGCAGTACTTC. This chain connects TRBV5-1 to TRBJ2-7, with 8 bases fitting TRBD2. V shed 4 bases, J shed 7 bases, and the junction held 16 bases outside the gene matches. This CDR3 has 16 residues. The germline CDR1 and CDR2 sequences are SGHRS and YFSETQ.

V and J are TRBV7-8 and TRBJ2-7; weak D call: TRBD2 (5 bases). Germline loops: CDR1 SGHVS, CDR2 FQNEAQ. The CDR3 spans 14 residues. The V gene lost 3 bases and the J gene lost 3 bases, with 12 bases spanning the gap. The CDR3 loop reads CASSFERKGYEQYF. DNA of the CDR3: TGTGCCAGCAGCTTTGAGCGGAAGGGCTACGAGCAGTACTTC.

This clone was seen only a few times. The rearrangement joins TRBV19 to TRBJ1-5; D perhaps matches TRBD1 (5 bases). Germline CDR1 is LNHDA and CDR2 is SQIVND (reference sequence). The CDR3 loop spans 12 amino acids. V was trimmed by 7 bases and J by 2 bases, leaving 6 bases between them. The CDR3 nucleotides are TGTGCCAGTACCAGGGGCAATCAGCCCCAGCATTTT. Translating gives CASTRGNQPQHF.